These 29 T cell receptor beta chains were sequenced from one sample in a study of cytomegalovirus exposure and HLA in healthy donors. The PCR ran on 60 Vbeta and 13 Jbeta primers. Data came from immunoSEQ multiplex PCR; TCRdb stores just in-frame clones and leaves some out. The repertoire has fewer than 250,000 clones, about four fifths of them found once; the top ten carry around 14%. Sequencing was done on a sample of PBMCs. Receptors were obtained from a woman under 40 in good health and CMV-seropositive.

CDR3 sequence reads: CASSGGFGNQPQHF. DNA of the CDR3: TGTGCCAGTAGTGGCGGGTTCGGAAATCAGCCCCAGCATTTT. The chain combines TRBV19 with TRBJ1-5, with D unresolved. Germline CDR1 and CDR2: LNHDA and SQIVND (reference sequence). The CDR3 length is 14 residues. The ends were cut back, 5 bases at V and 4 bases at J, with 12 bases in the middle.

V is TRBV30 and J is TRBJ2-5, with D unresolved. The DNA end lines up better with TRBJ2-7; the J call may be wrong. The CDR3 is 14 residues long. CDR1 is GTSNPN, CDR2 SVGIG, per germline (reference sequence). This chain's CDR3 is CAWSESRLVGEQYF. As DNA, the CDR3 is TGTGCCTGGAGTGAGTCTCGGCTAGTTGGCGAGCAGTACTTC.

This sequence joins TRBV5-1 and TRBJ1-1; TRBD1 matches 7 bases. V shed 4 bases, J shed 0 bases, and the junction held 6 bases outside the gene matches. CDR3 length: 15 amino acids. Germline V CDR1 and CDR2: SGHRS, YFSETQ. CDR3 in DNA: TGCGCCAGCAGCAGGACAGGCTTAATGAACACTGAAGCTTTCTTT. This translates into CASSRTGLMNTEAFF.

The rearrangement uses TRBV9 and TRBJ1-3; possible D gene TRBD1, 6 bases. The V end lost 3 bases, the J end lost 0 bases, and 10 bases lay between the germline ends. Germline-derived CDR1 and CDR2 are SGDLS and YYNGEE. The CDR3 runs to 15 residues. The CDR3 protein is CASSAGQYSGNTIYF. The CDR3 DNA sequence: TGTGCCAGCAGCGCCGGACAGTACTCTGGAAACACCATATATTTT.

The chain recombines TRBV28 with TRBJ2-2; D unclear. Deletions cut 3 bases from V and 0 bases from J, with 20 bases between. Germline CDR1 and CDR2: MDHEN and SYDVKM. CDR3 length equals 19 residues. The CDR3 protein is CASSFSAVSPPTNTGELFF. In nucleotides, the CDR3 is TGTGCCAGCAGTTTTTCGGCAGTTAGCCCCCCCACGAACACCGGGGAGCTGTTTTTT.

The V and J genes are TRBV12-5 and TRBJ2-7; 9 bases line up with TRBD1. J was trimmed by 3 bases and V by 5 bases; bases with no gene match: 8. This CDR3 has 15 residues. Per germline, CDR1 LGHNT and CDR2 FRNRAP. The CDR3 sequence: CASGNTGGPFYEQYF. The CDR3 DNA follows: TGTGCTAGTGGTAACACAGGGGGCCCCTTCTACGAGCAGTACTTC.

The rearrangement links TRBV25-1 to TRBJ2-5; D gene unclear. Germline V gene data show CDR1 as MGHDK and CDR2 as SYGVNS. The CDR3 is 14 residues long. The V end lost 6 bases, the J end lost 2 bases, and 13 bases lay between the germline ends. The CDR3 nucleotides read TGTGCCAGCAGAAAGTCGACGGAGCAAGAGACCCAGTACTTC. Translating gives CASRKSTEQETQYF.

The chain links TRBV2 to TRBJ2-4, with D unclear. V lost 2 bases to trimming and J lost 4 bases, with 6 bases between them. There are 13 residues in the CDR3. Germline V gives CDR1 SNHLY, CDR2 FYNNEI. The CDR3 loop is CASSESQKNIQYF. CDR3 coding DNA: TGTGCCAGCAGTGAAAGCCAAAAAAACATTCAGTACTTC.

This clone appeared a few times. J is TRBJ1-2 and V is TRBV6-5; D is ambiguous. Trimming left V 3 bases short and J 6 bases short, with 11 bases between. CDR1 MNHEY and CDR2 SVGAGI come from the germline V gene. This CDR3 comprises 13 residues. CDR3 in DNA: TGTGCCAGCAGTTATGAGAGGGTCGATGGCTACACCTTC. Amino acid sequence: CASSYERVDGYTF.

V is TRBV11-2 and J is TRBJ2-3, with TRBD2 matching over 7 bases. V shed 0 bases, J shed 6 bases, and the junction held 9 bases outside the gene matches. This CDR3 is built from 16 residues. Germline V gene data show CDR1 as SGHAT and CDR2 as FQNNGV. CDR3 sequence reads: CASSLDWREISDTQYF. DNA of the CDR3: TGTGCCAGCAGCTTAGATTGGCGGGAGATCTCCGATACGCAGTATTTT.

J is TRBJ1-2 and V is TRBV4-2; 9 nucleotides agree with TRBD1. Germline loops: CDR1 LGHNA, CDR2 YNFKEQ. J gave up 10 bases and V 2 bases, and 11 bases lay outside the gene matches. The CDR3 is 15 amino acids. CDR3 nucleotides: TGTGCCAGCAGCCAAACAGGGGGCGCGGTGCTCGACTACACCTTC. This encodes CASSQTGGAVLDYTF.

The chain has TRBV19 and TRBJ1-1; D is uncertain. The CDR3 extends over 13 amino acids. Germline-derived CDR1 and CDR2 are LNHDA and SQIVND (reference sequence). V gave up 4 bases and J gave up 1 base, with 7 bases separating them. CDR3 sequence (DNA): TGTGCCAGTAGTACTTCGAGGAACACTGAAGCTTTCTTT. Protein product: CASSTSRNTEAFF.

This clone has a handful of counts. V usage is TRBV4-2 and J usage is TRBJ1-5, with a possible D match to TRBD1 (6 bases). V was cut by 1 base and J by 5 bases, with 9 bases left in between. Germline V CDR1 and CDR2: LGHNA, YNFKEQ. The CDR3 length is 14 residues. The CDR3 nucleotides read TGTGCCAGCAGCCAAGTACAGGGAGATCAGCCCCAGCATTTT. Translating it yields CASSQVQGDQPQHF.

The V gene is TRBV28, the J gene TRBJ2-7, with 8 bases lining up with TRBD1. CDR3 length equals 15 residues. Germline V gene data show CDR1 as MDHEN and CDR2 as SYDVKM. V dropped 2 bases and J dropped 0; count of bases not matched to a gene: 3. CDR3 bases: TGTGCCAGCAGTTTAAGGACAGGGTACTCCTACGAGCAGTACTTC. Protein: CASSLRTGYSYEQYF.

This chain uses TRBV15 with TRBJ2-1, with TRBD2 matching over 12 bases. J gave up 8 bases and V 3 bases, and 11 bases lay outside the gene matches. This CDR3 comprises 17 residues. CDR1 LNHNV and CDR2 YYDKDF come from the germline V gene (reference sequence). The CDR3 protein is CATSSTLLAGGPHEQFF. CDR3 nucleotides: TGTGCCACCAGCAGCACCTTACTAGCGGGAGGTCCTCATGAGCAGTTCTTC. Full variable domain (missing parts from reference TRBV15 and TRBJ2-1): DAMVIQNPRYQVTQFGKPVTLSCSQTLNHNVMYWYQQKSSQAPKLLFHYYDKDFNNEADTPDNFQSRRPNTSFCFLDIRSPGLGDTAMYLCATSSTLLAGGPHEQFFGPGTRLTVL.

The chain couples TRBV20-1 to TRBJ1-1; D uncertain. Germline CDR1 and CDR2: DFQATT and SNEGSKA (reference sequence). The CDR3 totals 11 residues. V was pared by 5 bases and J by 5 bases, with 9 bases between. CDR3 amino acids: CSAPLPTEAFF. The CDR3, as DNA: TGCAGTGCTCCTCTACCGACTGAAGCTTTCTTT.

The genes are TRBV28 and TRBJ1-4; no definite D call. Trimming removed 3 bases at V and 6 bases at J, with 11 bases between. Germline values: CDR1 MDHEN, CDR2 SYDVKM. The CDR3 length is 14 residues. CDR3 nucleotides: TGTGCCAGCAGTTTCCCCGGAAGCGATGAAAAACTGTTTTTT. This sequence encodes CASSFPGSDEKLFF. The full variable domain, rest sourced from reference TRBV28 and TRBJ1-4, is DVKVTQSSRYLVKRTGEKVFLECVQDMDHENMFWYRQDPGLGLRLIYFSYDVKMKEKGDIPEGYSVSREKKERFSLILESASTNQTSMYLCASSFPGSDEKLFFGSGTQLSVL.

The V gene is TRBV20-1, the J gene TRBJ1-2; no definite D call. CDR3 length: 11 amino acids. The V end lost 7 bases, the J end lost 4 bases, and 10 bases lay between the germline ends. CDR1 and CDR2 from the germline V gene are DFQATT and SNEGSKA (reference sequence). The CDR3 here is CSVRGGYGYTF. The CDR3 DNA follows: TGCAGTGTTCGGGGAGGCTATGGCTACACCTTC.

In this sample, this clone turned up a few times. V and J are TRBV7-8 and TRBJ2-2; 8 bases agree with TRBD2. Losses at the gene ends were 5 bases for V and 4 bases for J; bases not matched to a gene: 9. Germline V CDR1 and CDR2: SGHVS, FQNEAQ. CDR3 length: 16 residues. The DNA of the CDR3 is TGTGCCAGCAGCCCAATGGCAGCGGGAGCCACCGGGGAGCTGTTTTTT. Protein sequence: CASSPMAAGATGELFF.

The rearrangement uses TRBV27 and TRBJ2-3; no reliable D call. Germline V gene data show CDR1 as MNHEY and CDR2 as SMNVEV (reference sequence). V lost 4 bases to trimming and J lost 3 bases, with 11 bases between them. The CDR3 is 14 amino acids. The CDR3 coding sequence is TGTGCCAGCAGTTCCTTACAGAGAACAGATACGCAGTATTTT. Its translation is CASSSLQRTDTQYF.

The CDR3 DNA reads as TGTGCCAGCAAGAACCCCGGGACAGGGGTCAACGAGCAGTACTTC. Its protein is CASKNPGTGVNEQYF. The chain links TRBV6-1 to TRBJ2-5; 10 bases line up with TRBD1. The tail of the sequence fits TRBJ2-7 better, so the J call may be wrong. The CDR3 length is 15 residues. Germline V gene sequence: CDR1 MNHNS, CDR2 SASEGT.

The chain has TRBV12-5 and TRBJ2-2, with D uncertain. Trimming left V 0 bases short and J 5 bases short, with 13 bases between. The CDR3 covers 16 residues. Germline V gene sequence: CDR1 LGHNT, CDR2 FRNRAP. The CDR3, as DNA: TGTGCTAGTGGTTTGGTAGTAGGAGAGGATACCGGGGAGCTGTTTTTT. Its translation: CASGLVVGEDTGELFF.

The chain joins TRBV7-8 to TRBJ2-7, with 12 bases that match TRBD2. The CDR3 has 17 amino acids. Germline V gene data show CDR1 as SGHVS and CDR2 as FQNEAQ. J gave up 0 bases and V 2 bases, and 5 bases lay outside the gene matches. The CDR3 region has the DNA TGTGCCAGCAGCTTAAATGGACTAGCGGGGCCCTCCTACGAGCAGTACTTC. It translates to CASSLNGLAGPSYEQYF.

The gene calls are TRBV6-4 and TRBJ2-2; TRBD2 might be the D (6 bases). This CDR3 is built from 15 residues. V shed 3 bases and J shed 2 bases, with 10 bases lying between them. Germline values: CDR1 MRHNA, CDR2 SNTAGT. The DNA for the CDR3 is TGTGCCAGCAGTGAGGAGGGCGGCAACACCGGGGAGCTGTTTTTT. Translated: CASSEEGGNTGELFF.

The V and J genes are TRBV5-1 and TRBJ2-1, with a weak D call TRBD2 (7 bases). V was trimmed by 5 bases and J by 9 bases, leaving 12 bases between them. Germline CDR1 reads SGHRS; CDR2 reads YFSETQ. This CDR3 spans 12 amino acids. The CDR3 region has the DNA TGCGCCAGCAGGGGGGGGCCGGTTGAGCAGTTCTTC. Translation gives CASRGGPVEQFF.

V usage is TRBV11-2 and J usage is TRBJ2-6; D remains unclear. From germline, CDR1 is SGHAT and CDR2 FQNNGV. The CDR3 runs 15 residues. The V end lost 5 bases, the J end lost 5 bases, and 13 bases lay between the germline ends. CDR3 in DNA: TGTGCCAGCAGCCCGATGCGGCGGAGGGCCAACGTCCTGACTTTC. This codes for CASSPMRRRANVLTF.

The rearrangement uses TRBV10-1 and TRBJ2-2, with a possible D match to TRBD1 (5 bases). The V end was cut by 5 bases, the J end by 4 bases, with 8 bases between. Germline-derived CDR1 and CDR2 are WNHNN and SYGVQD (reference sequence). This CDR3 is built from 13 residues. CDR3 nucleotide sequence: TGCGCCAGCAGTAAAGACAGCACCGGGGAGCTGTTTTTT. Translated, it gives CASSKDSTGELFF.

The chain is built from TRBV18 and TRBJ2-5; D gene ambiguous. Between the trimmed V and J ends, which lost 3 bases and 5 bases, there was a span of 4 bases. The length of the CDR3 is 11 residues. CDR1 is KGHSH, CDR2 LQKENI, per germline. CDR3 protein: CASSPRETQYF. Here the CDR3 DNA reads TGTGCCAGCTCACCGAGGGAGACCCAGTACTTC.

CDR3 in amino acids: CASRIQGNEKLFF. CDR3 nucleotide sequence: TGTGCCAGCAGGATACAGGGGAACGAAAAACTGTTTTTT. V gene TRBV7-2 combines with J gene TRBJ1-4; 7 positions match TRBD1. The ends lost 6 bases at V and 8 bases at J; junction bases unmatched: 6. This CDR3 spans 13 amino acids. From germline, CDR1 is SGHTA and CDR2 FQGNSA.